Following are 13 T cell receptor beta chains from one sample sequenced in a study of T cell responses to AZD1222 COVID-19 vaccine. Sequencing was performed with immunoSEQ multiplex PCR; in TCRdb, only in-frame clones are kept and a portion is missing. This sample has more than 95,000 clones, with 91% found just once. The sample in question was peripheral blood, obtained on day 0 of AZD1222 vaccination. Every receptor here comes from an adult in good health.

This chain links TRBV21-1 with TRBJ2-7; the table gives TRBD1 as D, unverified against the DNA. TRBV21-1 is a recognized pseudogene. The CDR3 is 9 amino acids. CDR3 loop: CASSQKQYF. The CDR3 nucleotides read TGTGCCAGCTCCCAGAAACAGTACTTC.

The rearrangement uses TRBV6-2 or TRBV6-3 and TRBJ2-6, with D uncertain. Germline CDR1 is MNHEY and CDR2 is SVGEGT. Trimming pared 0 bases from V and 1 base from J, leaving 4 bases between. This CDR3 has 15 residues. CDR3 in amino acids: CASSYSVSGANVLTF. The CDR3 DNA follows: TGTGCCAGCAGTTACTCGGTATCTGGGGCCAACGTCCTGACTTTC.

The chain recombines TRBV28 with TRBJ1-5, with TRBD1 matching over 8 bases. V dropped 6 bases and J dropped 6; count of bases not matched to a gene: 10. The CDR3 length is 15 residues. Germline V lookup: CDR1 MDHEN, CDR2 SYDVKM. The CDR3 DNA reads TGTGCCAGCAGGCGGAGCAGGGGGCAAGGTCAGCCCCAGCATTTT. This sequence encodes CASRRSRGQGQPQHF.

This clone occurred a few times. This sequence joins TRBV9 and TRBJ1-3; the match to TRBD1 covers 12 bases. The germline V gene has CDR1 SGDLS and CDR2 YYNGEE. The CDR3 contains 17 residues. V dropped 3 bases and J dropped 3; count of bases not matched to a gene: 7. The CDR3 spells CASSARDRGLGGNTIYF. The DNA of the CDR3 is TGTGCCAGCAGCGCCCGGGACAGGGGGCTAGGTGGAAACACCATATATTTT.

Written as DNA, the CDR3 is TGTGCCAGCAGCCTCACACAGGACCCAAATGAAAAACTGTTTTTT. Its translation is CASSLTQDPNEKLFF. The gene calls are TRBV3-1 (or the pseudogene TRBV3-2) and TRBJ1-4, with a tentative D call TRBD1 (5 bases). V dropped 4 bases and J dropped 5 bases, with 14 bases sitting between them. The CDR3 sequence is 15 residues long. Germline loops: CDR1 LGHDT, CDR2 YNNKEL (reference sequence).

This clone was detected only once. The J gene is TRBJ2-5, the V gene TRBV5-6; D not resolved. Looked up from germline, CDR1 is SGHDT and CDR2 is YYEEEE. The CDR3 is 13 amino acids. V was cut by 0 bases and J by 5 bases, with 8 bases left in between. CDR3 residues: CASSLVGRETQYF. The DNA for the CDR3 is TGTGCCAGCAGCTTGGTGGGTAGGGAGACCCAGTACTTC.

The chain is built from TRBV16 and TRBJ1-5; D is ambiguous. V was cut by 2 bases and J by 7 bases, with 6 bases left in between. The V gene's germline CDR1 is KGHSY and CDR2 FQNENV. The CDR3 runs 12 residues. This CDR3 reads CASSQRPQPQHF. For the CDR3, the DNA is TGTGCCAGCAGCCAACGTCCCCAGCCCCAGCATTTT.

This chain connects TRBV3-1 (or the pseudogene TRBV3-2) to TRBJ2-7, with TRBD2 as a possible D gene (5 bases). The CDR3 totals 14 residues. Germline V gene lookup returns CDR1 LGHDT and CDR2 YNNKEL (reference sequence). Trimming took off 4 bases at V and 6 bases at J, with 16 bases between the two ends. The CDR3 here is CASSPAPTRSEQYF. The CDR3 DNA follows: TGTGCCAGCAGCCCAGCCCCTACTAGGAGCGAGCAGTACTTC.

The chain recombines TRBV30 with TRBJ1-1; D is uncertain. The germline V and J ends were trimmed by 0 bases and 8 bases, with 13 bases remaining between them. Germline V gives CDR1 GTSNPN, CDR2 SVGIG (reference sequence). This CDR3 has 13 amino acids. The CDR3 DNA is TGTGCCTGGAGTGTACTAGCCGAGTCAGAAGCTTTCTTT. It is translated as CAWSVLAESEAFF.

The rearrangement uses TRBV7-9 and TRBJ1-1; no firm D call. Between the trimmed V and J ends, which lost 5 bases and 4 bases, there was a span of 8 bases. The CDR3 totals 12 residues. In germline, CDR1 is SEHNR, CDR2 FQNEAQ (reference sequence). CDR3 DNA sequence: TGTGCCAGCAGCCCAACGAGCACTGAAGCTTTCTTT. It specifies CASSPTSTEAFF.

This rearrangement joins TRBV7-2 to TRBJ2-2, with 7 bases aligning to TRBD2. Germline values: CDR1 SGHTA, CDR2 FQGNSA. V shed 2 bases, J shed 5 bases, and the junction held 11 bases outside the gene matches. There are 17 residues in the CDR3. The chain's CDR3 is CASSLWSGTVETGELFF. The CDR3, as DNA: TGTGCCAGCAGCTTATGGAGCGGGACCGTGGAAACCGGGGAGCTGTTTTTT.

This chain uses TRBV6-2 or TRBV6-3 with TRBJ1-5, with a possible D match to TRBD1 (5 bases). CDR3 length: 15 amino acids. CDR1 is MNHEY, CDR2 SVGEGT, per germline. Trimming removed 4 bases at V and 4 bases at J, with 14 bases between. The CDR3: CASSWTLPINQPQHF. DNA for the CDR3: TGTGCCAGCAGTTGGACACTCCCAATTAATCAGCCCCAGCATTTT.

The rearrangement uses TRBV19 and TRBJ1-2, with D perhaps TRBD1 (5 bases). V lost 7 bases to trimming and J lost 4 bases, with 10 bases between them. The CDR3 has 12 amino acids. Germline V gene lookup returns CDR1 LNHDA and CDR2 SQIVND (reference sequence). CDR3 residues: CASTLTAYGYTF. The CDR3 region has the DNA TGTGCCAGTACCTTGACAGCCTATGGCTACACCTTC.